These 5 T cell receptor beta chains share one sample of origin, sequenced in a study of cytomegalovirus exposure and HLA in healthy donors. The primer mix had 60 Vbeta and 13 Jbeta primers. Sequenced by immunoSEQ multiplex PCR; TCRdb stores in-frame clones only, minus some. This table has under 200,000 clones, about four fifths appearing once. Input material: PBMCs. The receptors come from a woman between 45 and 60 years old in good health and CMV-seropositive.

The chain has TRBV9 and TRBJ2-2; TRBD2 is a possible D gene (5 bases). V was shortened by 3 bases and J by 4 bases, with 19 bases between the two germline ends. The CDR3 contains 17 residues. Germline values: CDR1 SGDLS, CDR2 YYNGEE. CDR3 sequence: CASSDPRSSLATGELFF. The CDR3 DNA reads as TGTGCCAGCAGCGACCCCCGCAGCTCCCTAGCCACCGGGGAGCTGTTTTTT.

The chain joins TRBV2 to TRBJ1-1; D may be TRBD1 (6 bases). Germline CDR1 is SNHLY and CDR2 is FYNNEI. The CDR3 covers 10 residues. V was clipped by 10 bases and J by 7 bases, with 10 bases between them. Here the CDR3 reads CATNRVEAFF. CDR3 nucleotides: TGTGCCACAAACAGGGTTGAAGCTTTCTTT.

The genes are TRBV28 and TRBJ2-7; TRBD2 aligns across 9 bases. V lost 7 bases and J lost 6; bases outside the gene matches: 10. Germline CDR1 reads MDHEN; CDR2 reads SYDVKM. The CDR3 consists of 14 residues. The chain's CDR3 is CASKGTSGGFEQYF. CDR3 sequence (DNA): TGTGCCAGCAAGGGAACCAGCGGGGGGTTCGAGCAGTACTTC. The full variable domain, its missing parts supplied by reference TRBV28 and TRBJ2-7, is DVKVTQSSRYLVKRTGEKVFLECVQDMDHENMFWYRQDPGLGLRLIYFSYDVKMKEKGDIPEGYSVSREKKERFSLILESASTNQTSMYLCASKGTSGGFEQYFGPGTRLTVT.

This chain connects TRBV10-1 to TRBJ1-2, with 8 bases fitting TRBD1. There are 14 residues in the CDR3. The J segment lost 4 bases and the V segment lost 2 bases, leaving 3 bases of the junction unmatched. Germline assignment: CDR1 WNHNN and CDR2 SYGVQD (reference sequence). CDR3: CASSETGGTYGYTF. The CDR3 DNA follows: TGCGCCAGCAGTGAGACAGGGGGAACCTATGGCTACACCTTC.

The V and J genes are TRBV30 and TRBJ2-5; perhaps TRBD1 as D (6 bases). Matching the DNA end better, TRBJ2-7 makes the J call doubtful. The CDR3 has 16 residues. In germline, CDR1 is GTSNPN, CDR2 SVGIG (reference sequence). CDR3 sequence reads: CAWSVDRLTRGYEQYF. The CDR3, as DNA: TGTGCCTGGAGTGTTGATAGGTTGACCAGGGGCTACGAGCAGTACTTC.